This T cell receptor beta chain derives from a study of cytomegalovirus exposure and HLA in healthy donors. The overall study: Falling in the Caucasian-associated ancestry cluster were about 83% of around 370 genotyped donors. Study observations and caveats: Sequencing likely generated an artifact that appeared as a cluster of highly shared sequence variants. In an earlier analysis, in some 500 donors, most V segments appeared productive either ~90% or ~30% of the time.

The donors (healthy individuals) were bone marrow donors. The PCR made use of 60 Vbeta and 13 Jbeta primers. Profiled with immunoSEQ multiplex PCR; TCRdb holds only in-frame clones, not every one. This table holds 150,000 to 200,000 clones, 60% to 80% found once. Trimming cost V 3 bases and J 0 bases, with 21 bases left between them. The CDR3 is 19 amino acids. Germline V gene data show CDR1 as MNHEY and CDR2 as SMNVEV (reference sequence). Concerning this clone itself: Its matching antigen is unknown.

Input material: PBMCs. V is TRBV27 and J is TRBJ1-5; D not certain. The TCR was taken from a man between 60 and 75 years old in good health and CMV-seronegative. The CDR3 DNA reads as TGTGCCAGCAGTTTGAGCGCAGATCCTCAATTTTATAGCAATCAGCCCCAGCATTTT. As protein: CASSLSADPQFYSNQPQHF.